This T cell receptor (beta chain) is from a study of blood T cell repertoires in COVID-19. Study context: Nucleic acid was either cDNA or gDNA, and it came from T cells, B-cell-depleted T cells, or PBMCs.

Germline V gene sequence: CDR1 SGHTA, CDR2 FQGNSA. CDR3 length equals 15 residues. Trimming cost V 5 bases and J 8 bases, with 18 bases left between them. As processed by the authors: Reference gene primer amplification gave nucleated cell count estimates. Using immunoSEQ multiplex PCR, the repertoire was profiled, and TCRdb retains in-frame clones only, with some absent. That table gives V, J and clone size, and the DNA gave D and trimming. The sample has over 85,000 clones; more than 75% are singletons. This receptor was identified in a human donor in a cohort sampled during active COVID-19. The V call is TRBV7-2, the J call TRBJ1-4; perhaps TRBD1 as D (5 bases). The sequenced sample consisted of peripheral blood. CDR3 coding DNA: TGTGCCAGCAGCCCCCAGCGGGGCGCAGGGGAAAAACTGTTTTTT. This sequence encodes CASSPQRGAGEKLFF.